This paragraph covers one T cell receptor (beta chain) sequence. As yet, its antigen is unknown. Donors in the study were healthy people who gave bone marrow. The PCR employed 60 Vbeta primers together with 13 Jbeta primers. Libraries were prepared by immunoSEQ multiplex PCR; TCRdb keeps only in-frame clonotypes and omits some of them. This sample carries 150,000 to 200,000 clones, 60% to 85% of them seen once, and the ten largest clones take 4.5% to 6%. The record originates from a study of cytomegalovirus exposure and HLA in healthy donors. Study results and caveats: Associated with HLA alleles at 0.05 false discovery rate in a later analysis were 16,951 TCR beta sequences. Listed as cytomegalovirus-associated were more than 150 TCR beta chains. Clonal expansion, a later analysis showed, was greater in HLA-associated TCR beta chains than in equally common others.

V lost 3 bases, J lost 1 base, and 19 bases lay in between. This CDR3 spans 17 amino acids. Germline CDR1 and CDR2: MNHNS and SASEGT. The source material was PBMCs. V and J are TRBV6-1 and TRBJ2-7, with D possibly TRBD1 on 6 matching bases. The sequence derives from a man aged 40-50 years in good health and CMV-seronegative. The CDR3 DNA reads as TGTGCCAGCAGTGAGGGGCGGTTGGGGACAAAATCCTACGAGCAGTACTTC. It yields the protein CASSEGRLGTKSYEQYF.